The 27 T cell receptor beta chains below were found in one sample sequenced in a study of identical twins. One entry per CDR3 protein, called by TCRdb with MiXCR from the 5' RACE reads. There are under 900,000 distinct CDR3 sequences in the sample; approximately 13% occur only once, and about 1.5% lies in the top ten. The same data also went into a second study, on yellow fever vaccine responses in identical twins.

The material sequenced was PBMCs. The source of these receptors is a woman aged 18-35 years in good health.

The gene calls are TRBV4-1 and TRBJ2-3, with 10 bases aligning to TRBD2. Germline V gives CDR1 MGHRA, CDR2 YSYEKL. J was trimmed by 2 bases and V by 4 bases; bases with no gene match: 6. CDR3 length: 16 amino acids. As DNA, the CDR3 is TGCGCCAGCAGCCTTGGGACTAGCGACATCACAGATACGCAGTATTTT. Amino acids: CASSLGTSDITDTQYF.

The gene calls are TRBV28 and TRBJ2-5; D remains ambiguous. Trimming pared 7 bases from V and 4 bases from J, leaving 10 bases between. Germline assignment: CDR1 MDHEN and CDR2 SYDVKM. This CDR3 spans 12 amino acids. The CDR3 DNA is TGTGCCAGCACCGAGGTCGGAGAGACCCAGTACTTC. Amino acid sequence: CASTEVGETQYF. Full variable domain (missing parts from reference TRBV28 and TRBJ2-5): DVKVTQSSRYLVKRTGEKVFLECVQDMDHENMFWYRQDPGLGLRLIYFSYDVKMKEKGDIPEGYSVSREKKERFSLILESASTNQTSMYLCASTEVGETQYFGPGTRLLVL.

The rearrangement links TRBV6-1 to TRBJ1-2; D call uncertain. The V and J ends lost 6 bases and 5 bases respectively, with 13 bases between them. In germline, CDR1 is MNHNS, CDR2 SASEGT. The CDR3 is 13 amino acids. The CDR3 nucleotides read TGTGCCAGCAGGGCTGGGAACCCTTATGGCTACACCTTC. Its protein is CASRAGNPYGYTF.

V is TRBV20-1 and J is TRBJ2-7, with 9 bases fitting TRBD1. The CDR3 has 15 amino acids. Looked up from germline, CDR1 is DFQATT and CDR2 is SNEGSKA (reference sequence). The V segment lost 1 base and the J segment 4 bases; nucleotides outside the gene matches: 8. CDR3 protein: CSARGTGEMYYEQYV. The CDR3 nucleotides are TGCAGTGCTAGAGGGACAGGGGAGATGTATTACGAGCAGTACGTC.

This rearrangement joins TRBV5-1 to TRBJ2-1; the D is unclear. Germline lookup yields CDR1 SGHRS and CDR2 YFSETQ. V was shortened by 0 bases and J by 10 bases, with 8 bases between the two germline ends. The CDR3 is 12 amino acids. The CDR3 DNA reads TGCGCCAGCAGCTTGGCCAGAACAGAGCAGTTCTTC. As protein: CASSLARTEQFF.

Here the CDR3 reads CATMRGANVLTF. In DNA form, the CDR3 reads TGTGCCACCATGAGGGGGGCCAACGTCCTGACTTTC. The gene calls are TRBV6-5 and TRBJ2-6; D is unresolved. V was shortened by 10 bases and J by 4 bases, with 8 bases between the two germline ends. Germline CDR1 reads MNHEY; CDR2 reads SVGAGI. The CDR3 extends over 12 amino acids.

This clonotype was seen only a few times. The chain is built from TRBV9 and TRBJ2-5, with 9 bases matching TRBD2. CDR3 length equals 16 residues. J lost 2 bases, V lost 0 bases, and 5 bases had no gene match. In germline, CDR1 is SGDLS, CDR2 YYNGEE. The chain's CDR3 is CASSVGSSGNQETQYF. CDR3 coding DNA: TGTGCCAGCAGCGTAGGTTCTAGCGGGAATCAAGAGACCCAGTACTTC.

This clonotype has at least ten counts. The chain is built from TRBV29-1 and TRBJ2-2, with TRBD1 as a possible D gene (5 bases). CDR1 is SQVTM and CDR2 is ANQGSEA in the germline V gene. The CDR3 is 12 amino acids. Trimming removed 4 bases at V and 5 bases at J, with 8 bases between. The CDR3 region is CSVAKGTGELFF. The CDR3 DNA reads TGCAGCGTTGCCAAGGGGACCGGGGAGCTGTTTTTT.

This clonotype was seen a few times. The chain joins TRBV6-1 to TRBJ2-5; possible D gene TRBD1, 6 bases. The V gene's germline CDR1 is MNHNS and CDR2 SASEGT. The CDR3 is 16 amino acids. V was pared by 6 bases and J by 1 base, with 18 bases between. CDR3 in amino acids: CASRRGWAAGQETQYF. CDR3 in DNA: TGTGCCAGCAGGAGGGGGTGGGCGGCGGGCCAAGAGACCCAGTACTTC.

The genes are TRBV6-1 and TRBJ2-1, with TRBD2 matching over 9 bases. Germline assignment: CDR1 MNHNS and CDR2 SASEGT. V was pared by 6 bases and J by 4 bases, with 7 bases of the junction left unmatched. The CDR3 is 15 amino acids. The CDR3 spells CASSQGSGRYNEQFF. CDR3 in DNA: TGTGCCAGCAGCCAGGGTAGCGGGAGATACAATGAGCAGTTCTTC.

This chain uses TRBV5-8 with TRBJ2-4; TRBD1 matches 8 bases. Losses at the gene ends were 3 bases for V and 9 bases for J; bases not matched to a gene: 17. CDR1 SGHTS and CDR2 YDEGEE come from the germline V gene. CDR3 length: 17 residues. This CDR3 reads CASSWGQAGPLVGIQYF. The CDR3 region has the DNA TGTGCCAGCAGCTGGGGACAGGCTGGGCCTCTAGTGGGCATTCAGTACTTC.

The CDR3 is CASSQDQTSGRRREQYF. Here the CDR3 DNA reads TGCGCCAGCAGCCAAGATCAGACTAGCGGGAGAAGAAGGGAGCAGTACTTC. This chain links TRBV4-1 with TRBJ2-7; TRBD2 matches at 12 bases. This CDR3 is 17 amino acids long. Trimming took 0 bases from V and 7 from J; bases not matched to a gene: 10. Germline V gene sequence: CDR1 MGHRA, CDR2 YSYEKL.

The J gene is TRBJ2-1, the V gene TRBV20-1; TRBD1 matches 9 bases. The CDR3 is made up of 16 amino acids. V dropped 1 base and J dropped 2; count of bases not matched to a gene: 6. Germline V gene data show CDR1 as DFQATT and CDR2 as SNEGSKA (reference sequence). The CDR3: CSARAMGQGTYNEQFF. The CDR3 DNA sequence: TGCAGTGCTAGAGCCATGGGACAGGGAACCTACAATGAGCAGTTCTTC.

This rearrangement joins TRBV19 to TRBJ1-1; 9 nucleotides align to TRBD1. CDR3 length: 13 amino acids. Germline V gene lookup returns CDR1 LNHDA and CDR2 SQIVND (reference sequence). Germline trimming cut 2 bases from V and 6 bases from J; bases unmatched to any gene: 1. The CDR3 bases are TGTGCCAGTAGTATACGGGACAGGGCTGAAGCTTTCTTT. As protein: CASSIRDRAEAFF.

The chain has TRBV15 and TRBJ2-7, with 9 bases identical to TRBD1. Germline CDR1 and CDR2: LNHNV and YYDKDF (reference sequence). The V gene end was trimmed by 3 bases and the J gene end by 6 bases; junction bases not matched to a gene: 12. The CDR3 extends over 16 amino acids. CDR3 loop: CATSSLQGASLGEQYF. CDR3 bases: TGTGCCACCAGCAGTCTACAGGGGGCATCCCTCGGCGAGCAGTACTTC. Full variable domain (rest looked up from reference TRBV15 and TRBJ2-7): DAMVIQNPRYQVTQFGKPVTLSCSQTLNHNVMYWYQQKSSQAPKLLFHYYDKDFNNEADTPDNFQSRRPNTSFCFLDIRSPGLGDTAMYLCATSSLQGASLGEQYFGPGTRLTVT.

The V call is TRBV5-1, the J call TRBJ2-7; D remains unclear. The germline V gene has CDR1 SGHRS and CDR2 YFSETQ. V shed 0 bases and J shed 3 bases, with 7 bases lying between them. There are 13 residues in the CDR3. The CDR3 is CASSLGLYYEQYF. DNA for the CDR3: TGCGCCAGCAGCTTGGGACTGTACTACGAGCAGTACTTC.

This clonotype was counted a few times. The chain combines TRBV5-5 with TRBJ2-7; TRBD1 might be the D (6 bases). In germline, CDR1 is SGHKS, CDR2 YYEKEE (reference sequence). The CDR3 is made up of 15 amino acids. Trimming shortened V by 4 bases and J by 1 base, and 15 bases separated the two germline ends. This CDR3 is CASSTSTGPSYEQYV. DNA for the CDR3: TGTGCCAGCAGCACCTCGACAGGTCCTTCCTACGAGCAGTACGTC.

This clonotype has more than one count but fewer than ten. The V gene is TRBV20-1, the J gene TRBJ2-7; 8 bases line up with TRBD2. V was pared by 3 bases and J by 2 bases, with 3 bases of the junction left unmatched. CDR1 and CDR2 (germline): DFQATT, SNEGSKA (reference sequence). The CDR3 sequence is 13 residues long. The CDR3 here is CSASPAGAYEQYF. Here the CDR3 DNA reads TGCAGTGCTAGCCCAGCGGGAGCCTACGAGCAGTACTTC.

Only a few counts were recorded for this clonotype. This chain links TRBV3-1 with TRBJ2-2; 9 bases are a match to TRBD2. CDR3 length equals 15 residues. Per germline, CDR1 LGHDT and CDR2 YNNKEL (reference sequence). Unmatched junction bases numbered 7, after V lost 3 bases and J lost 8 bases. CDR3 in amino acids: CASSQLAGVPGELFF. The CDR3 region has the DNA TGTGCCAGCAGCCAGTTAGCGGGAGTCCCGGGGGAGCTGTTTTTT.

This clonotype has at least ten counts. This rearrangement joins TRBV12-3 or TRBV12-4 to TRBJ2-1, with D possibly TRBD2 on 6 matching bases. CDR3 length: 15 amino acids. Trimming pared 6 bases from V and 0 bases from J, leaving 12 bases between. CDR3 nucleotide sequence: TGTGCCAGCAGCGAGCGGGCGAGCTCCTACAATGAGCAGTTCTTC. Its protein is CASSERASSYNEQFF.

This clonotype was found a few times. The chain employs TRBV7-2 and TRBJ2-2; TRBD2 might be the D (6 bases). The CDR3 extends over 16 amino acids. V lost 6 bases, J lost 6 bases, and 20 bases lay in between. Germline CDR1 is SGHTA and CDR2 is FQGNSA. As DNA, the CDR3 is TGTGCCAGCAGAGTGGGCGGGACCCTCTGGGCCGGGGAGCTGTTTTTT. Translation gives CASRVGGTLWAGELFF.

This clonotype was seen more than once but under ten times. This chain's CDR3 is CAISEGTSGRIYNEQFF. The CDR3 region has the DNA TGTGCCATCAGTGAGGGGACTAGCGGGAGAATATACAATGAGCAGTTCTTC. The V gene is TRBV10-3, the J gene TRBJ2-1; 14 positions match TRBD2. Per the germline V gene, CDR1 is ENHRY and CDR2 is SYGVKD. The CDR3 runs to 17 residues. After removal of 2 bases from V and 4 bases from J, the junction contained 4 bases not matched to a gene.

This clonotype was detected a few times. The CDR3 DNA follows: TGTGCCACCAGCAGAGATAAAGCGGGGCGTGCCTACAATGAGCAGTTCTTC. The encoded protein is CATSRDKAGRAYNEQFF. The chain has TRBV15 and TRBJ2-1, with TRBD2 identical over 7 bases. There are 17 residues in the CDR3. Trimming at V came to 0 bases and at J to 2 bases, leaving 7 bases not matched to a gene. CDR1 and CDR2 from the germline V gene are LNHNV and YYDKDF (reference sequence).

This clonotype has ten or more counts. This rearrangement joins TRBV12-3 or TRBV12-4 to TRBJ2-1; TRBD1 is a possible D gene (6 bases). Trimming left V 3 bases short and J 7 bases short, with 10 bases between. The length of the CDR3 is 13 residues. The chain's CDR3 is CASSFFGTNEQFF. The CDR3 DNA is TGTGCCAGCAGTTTCTTCGGGACAAATGAGCAGTTCTTC.

This chain uses TRBV11-2 with TRBJ2-6; no clear D gene. The CDR3 is made up of 16 amino acids. Germline V gives CDR1 SGHAT, CDR2 FQNNGV. Trimming pared 6 bases from V and 1 base from J, leaving 13 bases between. CDR3 nucleotide sequence: TGTGCCAGCAGGACCCGATCTTGGTCTGGGGCCAACGTCCTGACTTTC. This sequence encodes CASRTRSWSGANVLTF.

The chain combines TRBV13 with TRBJ2-5; 12 bases line up with TRBD2. J gave up 2 bases and V 0 bases, and 7 bases lay outside the gene matches. The CDR3 runs 18 residues. The germline V gene encodes CDR1 PRHDT and CDR2 FYEKMQ (reference sequence). This chain's CDR3 is CASSLGVLGLAGQETQYF. CDR3 DNA: TGTGCCAGCAGCTTAGGAGTGCTCGGACTAGCGGGACAAGAGACCCAGTACTTC.

This clonotype was found a few times. The rearrangement links TRBV2 to TRBJ2-2; D may be TRBD2 (5 bases). Germline V CDR1 and CDR2: SNHLY, FYNNEI. The CDR3 has 12 residues. Trimming removed 6 bases from V and 6 bases from J, with 8 bases in between. CDR3 sequence reads: CASSRRPGELFF. As DNA, the CDR3 is TGTGCCAGCAGCCGGAGGCCCGGGGAGCTGTTTTTT. The full variable domain, in which reference TRBV2 and TRBJ2-2 provide the parts outside the CDR3, is EPEVTQTPSHQVTQMGQEVILRCVPISNHLYFYWYRQILGQKVEFLVSFYNNEISEKSEIFDDQFSVERPDGSNFTLKIRSTKLEDSAMYFCASSRRPGELFFGEGSRLTVL.